Listed below are T cell receptor beta chains from one sample, sequenced in a study of T cell repertoires in ileal Crohn's disease. Using immunoSEQ multiplex PCR, the repertoire was profiled, and TCRdb retains in-frame clones only, with some absent. The table has 15,000 or so clones, 70% to 90% seen once. Sample: ileal tissue. All receptors come from an adult with Crohn's disease. Each CDR3 is given with its conserved first and last residue. The D gene is left open where the match is weak. A row's size may be missing; if present it is once, few, many or a size class.

>TRBD2|15|TRBJ2-3|.|TRBV19
TGTGCCAGTAGTCGGACTAGCGGGGGGGCAGATACGCAGTATTTT
CASSRTSGGADTQYF
>TRBD1|15|TRBJ1-1|.|TRBV7-9
TGTGCCAGCAGCGGGATCGACAGGGATACGACTGAAGCTTTCTTT
CASSGIDRDTTEAFF
>TRBD1|14|TRBJ2-7|.|TRBV30
TGTGCCTGGACCCTAGGGGGCGCTTCCTACGAGCAGTACTTC
CAWTLGGASYEQYF
>TRBD1|15|TRBJ2-7|few|TRBV9
TGTGCCAGCAGCGTAGAGGACAGGGGCTGGCACGAGCAGTACTTC
CASSVEDRGWHEQYF
>TRBD1|15|TRBJ2-7|.|TRBV7-2
TGTGCCAGCAGCTCCCAGGGGGAGCGATTCTACGAGCAGTACTTC
CASSSQGERFYEQYF
>TRBD1|15|TRBJ1-2|.|TRBV11-1
TGTGCCAGCAGCCCTAGGGACAGGGGCTATTATGGCTACACCTTC
CASSPRDRGYYGYTF
>TRBD1|15|TRBJ2-1|few|TRBV29-1
TGCAGCGTCCGGACAGGAATTAGCTCCTACAATGAGCAGTTCTTC
CSVRTGISSYNEQFF
>TRBD2|19|TRBJ2-3|.|TRBV10-1
TGCGCCAGCAGTGATGCCGTTCGGGAGACTAGCGGGGACACAGATACGCAGTATTTT
CASSDAVRETSGDTDTQYF
>.|14|TRBJ1-1|.|TRBV18
TGTGCCAGCTCATCTGACATGGGGAACACTGAAGCTTTCTTT
CASSSDMGNTEAFF
>TRBD1|18|TRBJ1-1|.|TRBV6-4
TGTGCCAGCAGTCCCGGGACAGGGGCACCACCCTCGAACACTGAAGCTTTCTTT
CASSPGTGAPPSNTEAFF
>.|17|TRBJ1-1|.|TRBV7-9
TGTGCCAGCAGCTTCTCGACAGCTGGGCTCGGTGTCGCTGAAGCTTTCTTT
CASSFSTAGLGVAEAFF
>TRBD1|13|TRBJ1-3|few|TRBV29-1
TGCAGTGCCGGGACAGTCTCTGGAAACACCATATATTTT
CSAGTVSGNTIYF
>.|14|TRBJ1-1|.|TRBV10-3
TGTGCCATCATGGAACCAACTAAGAACACTGAAGCTTTCTTT
CAIMEPTKNTEAFF
>.|16|TRBJ1-1|.|TRBV7-2
TGTGCCAGCAAACTCGACCTTCTACCCGGGGGTTCTGAAGCTTTCTTT
CASKLDLLPGGSEAFF
>.|15|TRBJ1-1|.|TRBV4-1
TGCGCCAGCAGCCGGTCGGGACTCCTGAACACTGAAGCTTTCTTT
CASSRSGLLNTEAFF
>.|13|TRBJ1-1|.|TRBV30
TGTGCCTGGAGTGTAACAGGGAGCACTGAAGCTTTCTTT
CAWSVTGSTEAFF
>TRBD1|13|TRBJ2-7|few|TRBV29-1
TGCAGCGTTCAGGAAGGGGGCGTCTACGAGCAGTACTTC
CSVQEGGVYEQYF
>.|13|TRBJ1-1|.|TRBV5-1
TGCGCCAGCAGCCAGCAGGGGAACACTGAAGCTTTCTTT
CASSQQGNTEAFF
>TRBD1|12|TRBJ1-2|.|TRBV29-1
TGCAGCGCCCAGGGGGCCGACTATGGCTACACCTTC
CSAQGADYGYTF
>TRBD2|15|TRBJ2-7|.|TRBV13
TGTGCCAGCAGCTCCACTCCGGGACTATCGTACGAGCAGTACTTC
CASSSTPGLSYEQYF
>TRBD1|15|TRBJ1-2|.|TRBV28
TGTGCCAGCAGTCCGTCCGGGACAGGGAGTCATGGCTACACCTTC
CASSPSGTGSHGYTF
>.|15|TRBJ1-3|few|TRBV6-1
TGTGCCAGCAGTGGAGGGAGGGTTACTGGAAACACCATATATTTT
CASSGGRVTGNTIYF
>TRBD1|15|TRBJ2-7|.|TRBV6-5
TGTGCCAGCAGACTCGGGACAGCGGCCTTCTACGAGCAGTACTTC
CASRLGTAAFYEQYF
>.|15|TRBJ2-7|.|TRBV19
TGTGCCAGTAGTGCCACGAGTAGCGGCAACCACGAGCAGTACTTC
CASSATSSGNHEQYF
>TRBD1|16|TRBJ2-3|.|TRBV9
TGTGCCAGCAGCGTAGAGGCAGGGGGACGGACAGATACGCAGTATTTT
CASSVEAGGRTDTQYF
>TRBD1|15|TRBJ2-4|.|TRBV7-9
TGTGCCAGCAGCTGGACAGGCCTAGCCAAAAACATTCAGTACTTC
CASSWTGLAKNIQYF
>TRBD1|15|TRBJ1-1|.|TRBV27
TGTGCCAGCAGTTTACAGGGGGCTCCCCTCGCTGAAGCTTTCTTT
CASSLQGAPLAEAFF
>.|13|TRBJ1-1|.|TRBV27
TGTGCCAGCAGTTTACAGGGGTCGACTGAAGCTTTCTTT
CASSLQGSTEAFF
>TRBD1|16|TRBJ2-5|.|TRBV6-1
TGTGCCAGCAGTCAAGGGGCAGGGGGCCTAGGAGGGACCCAGTACTTC
CASSQGAGGLGGTQYF
>TRBD2|16|TRBJ2-2|.|TRBV9
TGTGCCAGCAGCGTAGTCCACGGCGGGGGGCCCGGGGAGCTGTTTTTT
CASSVVHGGGPGELFF
>TRBD1|15|TRBJ1-6|.|TRBV9
TGTGCCAGCAGTAAAGGACAGGGGGATAATTCCCCCCTCCACTTT
CASSKGQGDNSPLHF
>.|14|TRBJ2-5|.|TRBV29-1
TGCAGCGCCCCCTTGGAGGGGGCCCAAGAGACCCAGTACTTC
CSAPLEGAQETQYF
>.|14|TRBJ1-4|.|TRBV6-6
TGTGCCAGCAGGTTCCCGGGTCCCAATGAAAAACTGTTTTTT
CASRFPGPNEKLFF
>.|16|TRBJ1-6|.|TRBV7-2
TGTGCCAGCAGCTTAAGGGGGAGCTCCTATAATTCACCCCTCCACTTT
CASSLRGSSYNSPLHF
>TRBD2|14|TRBJ2-5|.|TRBV28
TGTGCCAGCAGTAAACCGCTAGCGACGCGGGAGCAGTACTTC
CASSKPLATREQYF
>.|13|TRBJ1-2|.|TRBV25-1
TGTGCCAGCAGTGGGCAGGGGCTCAATGGCTACACCTTC
CASSGQGLNGYTF
>.|15|TRBJ1-6|.|TRBV10-3
TGTGCCACTTCCCCAGGGGCAGGGAATAATTCACCCCTCCACTTT
CATSPGAGNNSPLHF
>.|14|TRBJ1-3|.|TRBV6-6
TGTGCCAGCAGTTACGAGGGATATGGAAACACCATATATTTT
CASSYEGYGNTIYF
>TRBD2|16|TRBJ2-3|.|TRBV14
TGTGCCAGCAGCCCCTTAGCGGGAGTGAGCACAGATACGCAGTATTTT
CASSPLAGVSTDTQYF
>.|11|TRBJ2-5|.|TRBV20-1
TGCAGTGCCAGTCCCGGGGAGACCCAGTACTTC
CSASPGETQYF
>TRBD1|14|TRBJ1-1|.|TRBV18
TGTGCCAGCTCAGGACAGGGGTTTAACACTGAAGCTTTCTTT
CASSGQGFNTEAFF
>.|15|TRBJ2-7|.|TRBV19
TGTGCCAGTAGCCCTTCCCCCGGGAGCTCCTACGAGCAGTACTTC
CASSPSPGSSYEQYF
>TRBD1|14|TRBJ2-7|.|TRBV4-1
TGCGCCAGCAGCGGACAGGGGGGTTCCTACGAGCAGTACTTC
CASSGQGGSYEQYF
>.|13|TRBJ1-2|.|TRBV10-1
TGCGCCAGCAGTATGACGCGAGGCTATGGCTACACCTTC
CASSMTRGYGYTF
>.|13|TRBJ2-5|few|TRBV11-2
TGTGCCAGCAGCTTAGCCTACCAAGAGACCCAGTACTTC
CASSLAYQETQYF
>.|15|TRBJ1-5|.|TRBV7-9
TGTGCCAGCAGCCCTGCCGGGGGAGGGAATCGGCCCCAGCATTTT
CASSPAGGGNRPQHF
>TRBD2|15|TRBJ2-2|.|TRBV5-5
TGTGCCAGCAGCGTGGGACTAGCGGGAGACGGGGAGCTGTTTTTT
CASSVGLAGDGELFF
>TRBD1|14|TRBJ2-3|once|TRBV2
TGTGCCAGCAGTGAAGCGACAGGGAATCAGCCCCAGTATTTT
CASSEATGNQPQYF
>TRBD1|14|TRBJ1-2|.|TRBV7-9
TGTGCCAGCAGCATCCTGACAGGGACAATAGGCTACACCTTC
CASSILTGTIGYTF
>TRBD2|18|TRBJ2-7|.|TRBV5-1
TGCGCCAGCAGCTTTTTCGGGACAGCTAGCGGGAGGGCCTACGAGCAGTACTTC
CASSFFGTASGRAYEQYF
>.|14|TRBJ2-1|.|TRBV19
TGTGCCAGTAGTATATCTTCGTTACAGGCCTACCAGTTCTTC
CASSISSLQAYQFF
>.|14|TRBJ1-1|.|TRBV30
TGTGCCTGGAGTGTCCTACTCTCGAACACTGAAGCTTTCTTT
CAWSVLLSNTEAFF
>.|13|TRBJ2-7|few|TRBV6-5
TGTGCCAGCAGTTACCAGAACCTCTACGAGCAGTACTTC
CASSYQNLYEQYF
>.|13|TRBJ2-7|.|TRBV18
TGTGCCAGCTCACCAGCTGGGAACTCGGGGGAGTACTTC
CASSPAGNSGEYF
>.|14|TRBJ1-3|.|TRBV29-1
TGCAGCGTTGATTCAGGAGGGCTTGGAAACACCATATATTTT
CSVDSGGLGNTIYF
>TRBD2|17|TRBJ2-3|.|TRBV7-3
TGTGCCAGCAGCTTAAACCCTAGCGGGGCCGGCACAGATACGCAGTATTTT
CASSLNPSGAGTDTQYF
>.|13|TRBJ2-6|.|TRBV29-1
TGCAGCGTTGGGAGTACTGGGGCCAACGTCCTGACTTTC
CSVGSTGANVLTF
>TRBD2|15|TRBJ2-2|few|TRBV28
TGTGCCAGCAGTCGGGGGACTAGCGGGTTCGGGGAGCTGTTTTTT
CASSRGTSGFGELFF
>TRBD2|15|TRBJ2-1|once|TRBV7-9
TGTGCCAGCAGCTTCTGGACTAGCGGGGACAATGAGCAGTTCTTC
CASSFWTSGDNEQFF